This passage covers 26 T cell receptor beta chains from one sample sequenced in a study of cytomegalovirus exposure and HLA in healthy donors. In the PCR, 60 Vbeta and 13 Jbeta primers were used. Sequencing used immunoSEQ multiplex PCR; TCRdb keeps in-frame clones, though not all of them. The data hold some 140,000 clones, with around 80% observed a single time. The sequencing input was PBMCs. Receptors originate from a young man in good health.

This chain uses TRBV27 with TRBJ2-7; 8 nucleotides align to TRBD2. CDR1 and CDR2 from the germline V gene are MNHEY and SMNVEV (reference sequence). Losses at the gene ends were 4 bases for V and 3 bases for J; bases not matched to a gene: 5. This CDR3 has 14 amino acids. The CDR3 spells CASSSGLALYEQYF. Here the CDR3 DNA reads TGTGCCAGCAGTTCCGGACTAGCCCTCTACGAGCAGTACTTC.

In nucleotides, the CDR3 is TGTGCCACCAGCAGCGTAGGGGAAAGAAGAAACATTCAGTACTTC. Protein: CATSSVGERRNIQYF. This chain links TRBV15 with TRBJ2-4, with D possibly TRBD1 on 5 matching bases. The V gene lost 3 bases and the J gene lost 6 bases, with 15 bases spanning the gap. Germline V gene lookup returns CDR1 LNHNV and CDR2 YYDKDF (reference sequence). This CDR3 is 15 amino acids long.

The rearrangement links TRBV5-1 to TRBJ2-1; 7 positions agree with TRBD2. Germline V gene data show CDR1 as SGHRS and CDR2 as YFSETQ. The CDR3 sequence is 16 residues long. Germline trimming cut 4 bases from V and 6 bases from J; bases unmatched to any gene: 13. DNA of the CDR3: TGCGCCAGCAGCAGGCCGACTACCTCGGGGGGCAATGAGCAGTTCTTC. It translates to CASSRPTTSGGNEQFF.

The chain carries TRBV15 and TRBJ2-1; 10 positions match TRBD2. Germline-derived CDR1 and CDR2 are LNHNV and YYDKDF (reference sequence). Unmatched junction bases numbered 20, after V lost 0 bases and J lost 9 bases. The CDR3 is 20 amino acids. The CDR3 DNA follows: TGTGCCACCAGCAGAGAATTTGGGCTAGCGGGAGTGGGAGTGACAGGTGAGCAGTTCTTC. Translating it yields CATSREFGLAGVGVTGEQFF.

This clone occurred once. The chain links TRBV6-1 to TRBJ2-7, with 7 bases fitting TRBD1. Germline CDR1 and CDR2: MNHNS and SASEGT. The length of the CDR3 is 14 residues. The V segment lost 4 bases and the J segment 3 bases; nucleotides outside the gene matches: 6. CDR3 amino acids: CASSVQQGSYEQYF. Written as DNA, the CDR3 is TGTGCCAGCAGTGTCCAACAGGGGAGCTACGAGCAGTACTTC.

On this clone: Its ends do not fully match the called genes, so a read error is possible. The rearrangement joins TRBV7-9 to TRBJ1-2; D is possibly TRBD1 (5 bases). The CDR3 totals 15 residues. Germline CDR1 reads SEHNR; CDR2 reads FQNEAQ (reference sequence). DNA for the CDR3: TGTTCCAGCAGCTTAGTTGGCAGGGAGGGCTATGGCTACACCTTC. This encodes CSSSLVGREGYGYTF.

The gene calls are TRBV28 and TRBJ2-1; TRBD1 is a possible D gene (5 bases). V was trimmed by 5 bases and J by 4 bases, leaving 15 bases between them. Germline V gene sequence: CDR1 MDHEN, CDR2 SYDVKM. There are 15 residues in the CDR3. CDR3 protein: CASSGAELRYNEQFF. In DNA form, the CDR3 reads TGTGCCAGCAGTGGGGCCGAACTACGTTACAATGAGCAGTTCTTC.

J is TRBJ1-4 and V is TRBV6-5, with 9 bases that match TRBD1. The V segment lost 6 bases and the J segment 7 bases; nucleotides outside the gene matches: 3. The CDR3 runs to 13 residues. The germline V gene has CDR1 MNHEY and CDR2 SVGAGI. CDR3 loop: CASSRDRAEKLFF. The CDR3 DNA sequence: TGTGCCAGCAGCCGGGACAGGGCTGAAAAACTGTTTTTT.

This rearrangement joins TRBV30 to TRBJ2-1; 12 bases map to TRBD2. V shed 5 bases, J shed 7 bases, and the junction held 6 bases outside the gene matches. The CDR3 is 14 amino acids. The V gene's germline CDR1 is GTSNPN and CDR2 SVGIG (reference sequence). The CDR3 bases are TGTGCCTGGTCTAGCGGGAGGGCCCGGAATGAGCAGTTCTTC. Translating it yields CAWSSGRARNEQFF.

The count of this clone is one. The chain uses TRBV6-4 and TRBJ2-5, with D maybe TRBD2 (6 bases). Per the germline V gene, CDR1 is MRHNA and CDR2 is SNTAGT. The germline V and J ends were trimmed by 6 bases and 0 bases, with 11 bases remaining between them. CDR3 size: 14 residues. The CDR3 bases are TGTGCCAGCAGCGAAAGGGACTACCAAGAGACCCAGTACTTC. Protein sequence: CASSERDYQETQYF.

The genes are TRBV10-2 and TRBJ1-5, with a weak D call TRBD1 (6 bases). CDR1 and CDR2 from the germline V gene are WSHSY and SAAADI. Trimming cost V 6 bases and J 4 bases, with 10 bases left between them. The CDR3 covers 13 residues. CDR3 sequence: CASSLQGNQPQHF. In DNA form, the CDR3 reads TGCGCCAGCAGCTTACAGGGAAATCAGCCCCAGCATTTT.

This clone has just a few counts. The sample holds other DNA sequences that translate to the same CDR3. The J gene is TRBJ2-5, the V gene TRBV7-9, with 7 nucleotides matching TRBD1. The J call is doubtful: the DNA matches TRBJ2-7 better. The CDR3 has 14 residues. Germline V gene lookup returns CDR1 SEHNR and CDR2 FQNEAQ (reference sequence). DNA for the CDR3: TGTGCCAGCAGCCCCGGGACAGCAAGATACGAGCAGTACTTC. It specifies CASSPGTARYEQYF.

The chain joins TRBV28 to TRBJ2-7, with D possibly TRBD1 on 6 matching bases. This CDR3 has 14 amino acids. Trimming left V 3 bases short and J 1 base short, with 10 bases between. Germline CDR1 reads MDHEN; CDR2 reads SYDVKM. The CDR3: CASSLRGQSYEQYF. CDR3 nucleotides: TGTGCCAGCAGTTTGCGAGGACAGTCCTACGAGCAGTACTTC.

The gene calls are TRBV18 and TRBJ1-4; a weak D match, TRBD1 (6 bases). This CDR3 spans 13 amino acids. The germline gives CDR1 KGHSH, CDR2 LQKENI. V was clipped by 5 bases and J by 6 bases, with 10 bases between them. CDR3 coding DNA: TGTGCCAGCTCAATACAGGGTCATGAAAAACTGTTTTTT. Translated: CASSIQGHEKLFF.

This chain links TRBV6-5 with TRBJ2-7, with D maybe TRBD1 (5 bases). Per the germline V gene, CDR1 is MNHEY and CDR2 is SVGAGI. Trimming removed 4 bases at V and 5 bases at J, with 9 bases between. The CDR3 loop spans 12 amino acids. CDR3 residues: CASSLGRDEQYF. The CDR3 DNA reads as TGTGCCAGCAGTTTAGGCAGGGACGAGCAGTACTTC.

This chain connects TRBV20-1 to TRBJ2-1; 7 bases map to TRBD2. V lost 0 bases to trimming and J lost 16 bases; unmatched junction nucleotides: 6. The CDR3 is 11 residues long. Germline V CDR1 and CDR2: DFQATT, SNEGSKA (reference sequence). This CDR3 is CSARERTGGFF. The CDR3 DNA is TGCAGTGCTAGAGAGAGGACGGGGGGTTTCTTC.

The rearrangement links TRBV18 to TRBJ1-2, with D perhaps matching TRBD1 (6 bases). There are 15 residues in the CDR3. V was pared by 3 bases and J by 4 bases, with 15 bases between. The germline gives CDR1 KGHSH, CDR2 LQKENI. CDR3 region: CASSPGRQVGYGYTF. DNA of the CDR3: TGTGCCAGCTCACCCGGCAGACAGGTTGGCTATGGCTACACCTTC.

The V gene is TRBV28, the J gene TRBJ1-5; tentatively, D is TRBD1 (6 bases). CDR3 length: 15 amino acids. V lost 3 bases and J lost 7, with 16 bases in between. CDR1 is MDHEN, CDR2 SYDVKM, per germline. CDR3 residues: CASSLGARIGQPQHF. The CDR3 coding sequence is TGTGCCAGCAGTTTGGGGGCCCGCATTGGCCAGCCCCAGCATTTT.

V and J are TRBV2 and TRBJ1-5; no definite D call. Germline CDR1 and CDR2: SNHLY and FYNNEI. This CDR3 has 14 amino acids. V was cut by 6 bases and J by 3 bases, with 12 bases left in between. CDR3 in DNA: TGTGCCAGCAGACCCGTCAACTACAATCAGCCCCAGCATTTT. Translated: CASRPVNYNQPQHF.

The J gene is TRBJ2-2, the V gene TRBV6-1, with 7 bases lining up with TRBD1. Germline CDR1 and CDR2: MNHNS and SASEGT. V shed 6 bases, J shed 2 bases, and the junction held 6 bases outside the gene matches. The CDR3 sequence is 15 residues long. CDR3 loop: CASSRQGLNTGELFF. The CDR3 DNA reads as TGTGCCAGCAGCCGACAGGGTTTAAACACCGGGGAGCTGTTTTTT.

This clone has more than one count but fewer than ten. The CDR3 DNA reads as TGTGCCAGCAGTGAACGGGCCCTCAGACTAGCGGGAGGCACAGATACGCAGTATTTT. It encodes CASSERALRLAGGTDTQYF. The chain recombines TRBV6-1 with TRBJ2-3; 12 nucleotides match TRBD2. The CDR3 is made up of 19 amino acids. Germline V gives CDR1 MNHNS, CDR2 SASEGT. The V and J ends lost 2 bases and 1 base, in that order; junction bases with no gene match: 10.

As DNA, the CDR3 is TGCAGCGGAGGTCCGAGGAACGCAGATACGCAGTATTTT. It specifies CSGGPRNADTQYF. This chain links TRBV29-1 with TRBJ2-3; D is uncertain. Germline V lookup: CDR1 SQVTM, CDR2 ANQGSEA. V was trimmed by 7 bases and J by 4 bases, leaving 15 bases between them. There are 13 residues in the CDR3.

This chain connects TRBV6-1 to TRBJ1-2; 7 nucleotides match TRBD1. Germline V gives CDR1 MNHNS, CDR2 SASEGT. J lost 4 bases, V lost 5 bases, and 10 bases had no gene match. CDR3 length: 15 amino acids. The CDR3 DNA reads TGTGCCAGCAGTACTCGGACAGGAGTAGCCTATGGCTACACCTTC. Translating it yields CASSTRTGVAYGYTF.

This clone was counted between two and nine times. The J gene is TRBJ2-2, the V gene TRBV19; 8 nucleotides line up with TRBD2. Germline lookup yields CDR1 LNHDA and CDR2 SQIVND (reference sequence). The CDR3 is 14 amino acids. Unmatched junction bases numbered 7, after V lost 1 base and J lost 12 bases. The CDR3 coding sequence is TGTGCCAGTAGTATAGCGGGAGGGCCGATGAAGCTGTTTTTT. Translated: CASSIAGGPMKLFF.

This clone has more than one count but fewer than ten. The genes are TRBV4-3 and TRBJ2-3; the D gene is possibly TRBD1 (5 bases). Trimming took off 0 bases at V and 3 bases at J, with 13 bases between the two ends. This CDR3 has 16 residues. Germline V gene sequence: CDR1 LGHNA, CDR2 YSLEER. The CDR3 DNA sequence: TGCGCCAGCAGCCAAGACAGGGCCCGACGGACAGATACGCAGTATTTT. This translates into CASSQDRARRTDTQYF.

The chain combines TRBV15 with TRBJ1-4; 7 bases are shared with TRBD1. V lost 6 bases to trimming and J lost 4 bases; unmatched junction nucleotides: 5. The CDR3 extends over 14 amino acids. From germline, CDR1 is LNHNV and CDR2 YYDKDF (reference sequence). The CDR3 sequence is CATRHDRVNEKLFF. The CDR3 bases are TGTGCCACCAGGCATGACAGGGTTAATGAAAAACTGTTTTTT.